The T cell receptor (beta chain) under discussion was sequenced for a study of blood T cell repertoires in COVID-19. TCRdb's copy holds only in-frame clones and misses some; the assay was immunoSEQ multiplex PCR. The sample includes tens of thousands of clones, more than 80% of them seen just once. The receptor's source is a woman older than 75 with acute or convalescent COVID-19. What was sequenced was peripheral blood.

The DNA for the CDR3 is TGTGCTACCCAACTAGCGGGGAACACCGGGGAGCTGTTTTTT. Translated, it gives CATQLAGNTGELFF. The V gene is TRBV6-5, the J gene TRBJ2-2, with 9 bases fitting TRBD2. The CDR3 runs 14 residues. Germline CDR1 and CDR2: MNHEY and SVGAGI.